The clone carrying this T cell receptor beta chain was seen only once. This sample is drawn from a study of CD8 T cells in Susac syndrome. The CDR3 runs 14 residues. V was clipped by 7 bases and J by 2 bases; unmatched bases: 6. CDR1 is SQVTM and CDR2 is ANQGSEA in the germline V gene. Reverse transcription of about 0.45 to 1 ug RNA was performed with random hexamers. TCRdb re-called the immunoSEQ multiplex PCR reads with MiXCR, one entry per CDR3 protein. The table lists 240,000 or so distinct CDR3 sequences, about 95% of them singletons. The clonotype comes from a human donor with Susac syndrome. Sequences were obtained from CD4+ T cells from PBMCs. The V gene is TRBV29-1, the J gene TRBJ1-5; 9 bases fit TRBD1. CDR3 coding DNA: TGCAGCGCTACAGGGGGCAGTGGCAATCAGCCCCAGCATTTT. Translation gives CSATGGSGNQPQHF.